This T cell receptor (beta chain) was recovered during a study of blood T cell repertoires in COVID-19. The V end lost 0 bases, the J end lost 1 base, and 12 bases lay between the germline ends. The CDR3 loop spans 16 amino acids. In germline, CDR1 is SGHRS, CDR2 YFSETQ. The method was immunoSEQ multiplex PCR; TCRdb's version includes in-frame clones alone and lacks a portion of them. The sample includes roughly 150,000 clones, just over 90% of them seen just once. The sequence was obtained from a man aged 18-30 years with acute or convalescent COVID-19. Source material: peripheral blood. The V call is TRBV5-1, the J call TRBJ2-3, with a weak D call TRBD2 (5 bases). CDR3 amino acids: CASSLGRSVGTDTQYF. CDR3 DNA sequence: TGCGCCAGCAGCTTGGGGAGGTCAGTGGGCACAGATACGCAGTATTTT.